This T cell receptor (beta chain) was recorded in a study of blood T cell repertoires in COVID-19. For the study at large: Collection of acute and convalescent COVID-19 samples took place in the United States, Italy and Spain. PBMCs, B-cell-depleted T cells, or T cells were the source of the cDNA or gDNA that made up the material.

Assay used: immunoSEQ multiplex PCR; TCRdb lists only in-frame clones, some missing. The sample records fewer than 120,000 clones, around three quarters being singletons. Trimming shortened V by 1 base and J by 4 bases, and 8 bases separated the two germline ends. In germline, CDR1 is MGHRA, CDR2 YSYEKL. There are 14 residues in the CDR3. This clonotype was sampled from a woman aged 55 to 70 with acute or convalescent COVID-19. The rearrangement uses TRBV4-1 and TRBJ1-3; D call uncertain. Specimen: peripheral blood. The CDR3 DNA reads TGCGCCAGCAGCCAAGGGGGAGGAGGAAACACCATATATTTT. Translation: CASSQGGGGNTIYF.